Detailed here is one TCR beta chain. V was pared by 2 bases and J by 9 bases, with 4 bases of the junction left unmatched. Per the germline V gene, CDR1 is SGHRS and CDR2 is YFSETQ. This CDR3 is built from 13 residues. This specimen belongs to a study of cytotoxic CD8 clonotypes in ibrutinib-treated CLL. Sequencing used immunoSEQ multiplex PCR; TCRdb keeps in-frame clones, though not all of them. The sample carries about 21,000 clones, 81% recorded once. The specimen comprised PBMCs, sampled before ibrutinib treatment. The V call is TRBV5-1, the J call TRBJ2-3; TRBD1 matches at 9 bases. This sequence was found in a human donor with chronic lymphocytic leukemia. The DNA of the CDR3 is TGCGCCAGCAGCTTCGAGACAGGGGGGACGCAGTATTTT. This translates into CASSFETGGTQYF.